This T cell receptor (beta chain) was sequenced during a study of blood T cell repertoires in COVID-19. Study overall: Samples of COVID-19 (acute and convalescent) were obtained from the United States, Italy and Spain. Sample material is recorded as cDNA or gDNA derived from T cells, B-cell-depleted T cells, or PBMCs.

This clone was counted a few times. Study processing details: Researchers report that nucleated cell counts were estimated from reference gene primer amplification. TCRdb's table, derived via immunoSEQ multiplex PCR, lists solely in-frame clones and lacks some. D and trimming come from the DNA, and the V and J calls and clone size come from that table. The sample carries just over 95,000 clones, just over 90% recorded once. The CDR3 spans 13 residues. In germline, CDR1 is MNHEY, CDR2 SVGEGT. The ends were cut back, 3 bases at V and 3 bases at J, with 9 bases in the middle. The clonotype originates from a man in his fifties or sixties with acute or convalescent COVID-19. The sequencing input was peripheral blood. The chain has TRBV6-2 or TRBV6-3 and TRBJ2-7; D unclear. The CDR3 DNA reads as TGTGCCAGCAGTTATTTCCCTTACTACGAGCAGTACTTC. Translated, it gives CASSYFPYYEQYF.